This T cell receptor (beta chain) stems from a study of cytomegalovirus exposure and HLA in healthy donors. Study overall: For the approximately 430 genotyped donors, over 80% fell within the Caucasian-associated ancestry cluster.

There are 15 residues in the CDR3. V dropped 3 bases and J dropped 1 base, with 12 bases sitting between them. The germline gives CDR1 MDHEN, CDR2 SYDVKM. Primers included in the PCR were 60 Vbeta and 13 Jbeta primers. Using immunoSEQ multiplex PCR, the repertoire was profiled, and TCRdb retains in-frame clones only, with some absent. The sample includes about 120,000 clones, 60% to 85% of them seen just once. Specimen: PBMCs. The V call is TRBV28, the J call TRBJ1-1; D is unclear. The sequence came from a woman between 35 and 50 years old in good health and CMV-seropositive. The CDR3 sequence: CASSLAAAGNTEAFF. CDR3 coding DNA: TGTGCCAGCAGTTTGGCGGCGGCCGGGAACACTGAAGCTTTCTTT.